The entry below describes one TCR beta chain. Its antigen target is currently unknown. Base qualities are not recorded, but no much larger clone differs from it by a single base. The CDR3 sequence holds 15 residues, the cysteine and phenylalanine included. Only the CDR3 part of the read is kept: 45 bases, read in frame from the first base. V is clipped by 2 bases and J by 0 bases, and the sequence between their germline boundaries is 9 bases long. Via the germline V gene (reference sequence), CDR1 is MNHEY and CDR2 SMNVEV. This specimen belongs to a study of T-cell reconstitution after alpha-beta-depleted transplantation in children (TCRdb year 2016). Regarding the research as a whole: Using TCR repertoire profiling, the study quantitatively followed how T-cell immune reconstitution unfolded in children after TCRalphabeta/CD19-depleted allogeneic hematopoietic cell transplantation. General study outcomes and caveats: The apparently early alphabetaT-cell count recovery about two months after transplant was reportedly dependent on only several hundred rapidly expanded clones derived from non-depleted graft cells. In some patients, the high TCRbeta diversity seen at day 60 was put down to recipient T cells and intrathymic progenitors that had survived conditioning. Hyperexpanded clone frequencies declined over subsequent months; after one year, T-cell counts and TCRbeta diversity were mostly attributed to newly produced T cells.

The library was obtained by PCR. The instrument was an Illumina HiSeq 2500. Molecular barcoding was employed in the preparation of TCR libraries, with unique molecular identifiers being used to normalize TCRbeta repertoire quantification. TCRdb cleaned the public reads at Q25 with fastp, built clones with MiXCR and kept in-frame beta chains. All rows with the same CDR3 protein become a single entry with the most common DNA and genes. In this sample the table shows a few hundred thousand distinct CDR3 sequences, 43% of which occur a single time. The ten largest account for 27% of the sample. The treatment or condition label for this specimen denotes: allogeneic hematopoietic cell transplantation with graft depleted of TCRalphabeta T cells and CD19 B cells. The transplant recipients were children given TCRalphabeta/CD19-depleted allogeneic hematopoietic cell grafts.

The sample here was PBMCs, taken before TCRalphabeta/CD19-depleted stem cell transplant. This receptor was obtained from a girl aged 2 to 10 with aplastic anemia, due to receive a stem cell transplant. The rearranged segments are TRBV27 and TRBJ2-3; no D gene can be assigned with confidence. The CDR3 amino acid sequence is: CASSLGPASTDTQYF. DNA sequence: TGTGCCAGCAGTTTAGGTCCAGCTAGCACAGATACGCAGTATTTT.